These 6 T cell receptor beta chains share one sample of origin, sequenced in a study of blood T cell repertoires in COVID-19. Measured with immunoSEQ multiplex PCR; TCRdb has only the in-frame clones, and not every one. The data show 230,000 or so clones, around 88% seen once. Sequences were obtained from PBMCs or T cells enriched from blood (not recorded which). The receptors come from a woman between 45 and 65 years old with acute COVID-19.

The CDR3 loop reads CASSESGANTGELFF. For the CDR3, the DNA is TGTGCCAGCAGTGAAAGCGGGGCGAACACCGGGGAGCTGTTTTTT. The genes are TRBV6-4 and TRBJ2-2; 7 bases are shared with TRBD2. With V trimmed by 3 bases and J by 0 bases, 1 base remained unmatched. Germline values: CDR1 MRHNA, CDR2 SNTAGT. This CDR3 contains 15 residues.

This chain uses TRBV28 with TRBJ1-3; D ambiguous. Germline V gene sequence: CDR1 MDHEN, CDR2 SYDVKM. Trimming stripped 8 bases from V and 0 bases from J, with 17 bases between. This CDR3 is built from 16 residues. CDR3 protein: CASSTPAAGSGNTIYF. CDR3 DNA: TGTGCCAGCTCTACACCCGCGGCGGGCTCTGGAAACACCATATATTTT.

This chain uses TRBV7-9 with TRBJ1-5; 7 bases fit TRBD1. This CDR3 contains 17 residues. J gave up 1 base and V 5 bases, and 11 bases lay outside the gene matches. The germline V gene has CDR1 SEHNR and CDR2 FQNEAQ (reference sequence). The CDR3 spells CASSDTRDRESNQPQHF. The CDR3 nucleotides are TGTGCCAGCAGCGACACCAGAGACAGGGAAAGCAATCAGCCCCAGCATTTT.

The chain couples TRBV11-2 to TRBJ1-1, with D uncertain. Trimming stripped 5 bases from V and 4 bases from J, with 11 bases between. The CDR3 is 13 amino acids. Per germline, CDR1 SGHAT and CDR2 FQNNGV. As DNA, the CDR3 is TGTGCCAGCAGCCCTGCCGGGAGCACTGAAGCTTTCTTT. Encoded protein: CASSPAGSTEAFF.

The chain has TRBV12-3 or TRBV12-4 and TRBJ1-5; maybe TRBD1 (5 bases). CDR3 length equals 13 residues. Between the trimmed V and J ends, which lost 1 base and 6 bases, there was a span of 7 bases. CDR3 protein: CASSLGQTQPQHF. The CDR3, as DNA: TGTGCCAGCAGTTTAGGACAGACTCAGCCCCAGCATTTT.

The CDR3 DNA follows: TGTGCCAGCAGTCCCCACGGGACAGGGTCATACGAGCAGTACTTC. This translates into CASSPHGTGSYEQYF. The V gene is TRBV27, the J gene TRBJ2-7; 9 bases are shared with TRBD1. The CDR3 contains 15 residues. The V gene end was trimmed by 5 bases and the J gene end by 4 bases; junction bases not matched to a gene: 9. The V gene's germline CDR1 is MNHEY and CDR2 SMNVEV (reference sequence).